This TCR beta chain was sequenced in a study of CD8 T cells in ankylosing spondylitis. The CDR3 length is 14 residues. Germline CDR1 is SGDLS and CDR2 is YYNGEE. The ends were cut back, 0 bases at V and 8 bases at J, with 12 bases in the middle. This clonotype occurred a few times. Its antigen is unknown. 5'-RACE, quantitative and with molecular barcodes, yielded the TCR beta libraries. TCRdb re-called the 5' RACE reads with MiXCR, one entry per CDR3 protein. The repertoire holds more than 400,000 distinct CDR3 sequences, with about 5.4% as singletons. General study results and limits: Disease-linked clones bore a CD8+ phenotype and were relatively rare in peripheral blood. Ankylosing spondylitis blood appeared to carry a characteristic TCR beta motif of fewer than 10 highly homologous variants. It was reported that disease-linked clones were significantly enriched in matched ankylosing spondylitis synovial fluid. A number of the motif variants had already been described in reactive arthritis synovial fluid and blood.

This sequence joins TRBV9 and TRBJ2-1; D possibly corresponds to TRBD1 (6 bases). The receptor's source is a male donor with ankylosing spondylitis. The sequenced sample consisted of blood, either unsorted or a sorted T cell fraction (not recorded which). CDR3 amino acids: CASSVAVGAYEQFF. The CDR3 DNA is TGTGCCAGCAGCGTAGCCGTGGGGGCCTATGAGCAGTTCTTC.